The 23 T cell receptor beta chains below were found in one sample sequenced in a study of T cell changes during pregnancy in multiple sclerosis. The method was immunoSEQ multiplex PCR; TCRdb's version includes in-frame clones alone and lacks a portion of them. The sample has roughly 72,000 clones, 89% seen once. Sequencing was performed on peripheral blood, taken in the first trimester of pregnancy. Receptor source: a female donor in good health, enrolled as a control in a pregnancy study.

The chain employs TRBV11-3 and TRBJ2-7, with a tentative D call TRBD1 (6 bases). V dropped 4 bases and J dropped 3 bases, with 22 bases sitting between them. Germline lookup yields CDR1 SGHNT and CDR2 YENEEA. The CDR3 is 17 residues long. CDR3 bases: TGTGCCAGCAGCTCCCAGACAGGTCCCCTGGGGAGCTACGAGCAGTACTTC. Its protein is CASSSQTGPLGSYEQYF.

With respect to this clone: Germline is not matched at one junction end, which may reflect a read error. The chain combines TRBV7-7 with TRBJ2-2; 8 nucleotides match TRBD1. There are 13 residues in the CDR3. Germline-derived CDR1 and CDR2 are SSHAT and FNYEAQ (reference sequence). The CDR3 sequence is CASRATGVGELFF. The CDR3 nucleotides read TGTGCTAGCAGGGCGACAGGGGTTGGGGAGCTGTTTTTT.

V gene TRBV13 combines with J gene TRBJ1-3; 7 bases are a match to TRBD1. CDR1 and CDR2 from the germline V gene are PRHDT and FYEKMQ (reference sequence). V was clipped by 5 bases and J by 2 bases; unmatched bases: 18. The CDR3 is 19 residues long. The CDR3 sequence is CASSGLDRVRGSAGNTIYF. CDR3 coding DNA: TGTGCCAGCAGCGGACTTGACAGGGTTCGGGGCTCTGCTGGAAACACCATATATTTT.

Comments on this clone: The same CDR3 arises from other DNA sequences in this sample as well. J is TRBJ1-1 and V is TRBV4-3; D is unclear. Trimming cost V 1 base and J 5 bases, with 11 bases left between them. Germline values: CDR1 LGHNA, CDR2 YSLEER. The CDR3 covers 14 residues. CDR3 DNA sequence: TGCGCCAGCAGCCAAGTCCTCAGAGGGACTGAAGCTTTCTTT. Protein product: CASSQVLRGTEAFF.

A single count supports this clone. The chain carries TRBV27 and TRBJ2-1; D possibly corresponds to TRBD2 (5 bases). The germline V gene encodes CDR1 MNHEY and CDR2 SMNVEV (reference sequence). V lost 7 bases and J lost 4, with 17 bases in between. This CDR3 contains 15 residues. The CDR3 nucleotides are TGTGCCAGCATCCCCCCCGCCGGAGGATACAATGAGCAGTTCTTC. It is translated as CASIPPAGGYNEQFF.

The chain has TRBV6-1 and TRBJ1-3; D unclear. V shed 7 bases and J shed 2 bases, with 15 bases lying between them. In germline, CDR1 is MNHNS, CDR2 SASEGT. This CDR3 has 15 residues. CDR3 region: CASTTEAATGNTIYF. CDR3 bases: TGTGCCAGCACCACCGAGGCAGCCACTGGAAACACCATATATTTT.

V is TRBV7-9 and J is TRBJ1-1; 8 bases line up with TRBD1. The CDR3 covers 16 residues. V shed 5 bases, J shed 5 bases, and the junction held 13 bases outside the gene matches. Germline-derived CDR1 and CDR2 are SEHNR and FQNEAQ (reference sequence). This CDR3 reads CASSTRQGQGGTEAFF. CDR3 DNA sequence: TGTGCCAGCAGCACGCGACAGGGGCAAGGAGGGACTGAAGCTTTCTTT.

The CDR3 bases are TGTGCCAGCAGTGAAGTGGGACAGCAATCCCAAAACATTCAGTACTTC. It codes for CASSEVGQQSQNIQYF. The chain links TRBV2 to TRBJ2-4; 7 bases are shared with TRBD1. CDR3 length: 16 residues. Trimming took 1 base from V and 5 from J; bases not matched to a gene: 8. Germline CDR1 and CDR2: SNHLY and FYNNEI.

The chain recombines TRBV5-4 with TRBJ1-2, with D possibly matching TRBD1 (5 bases). V dropped 1 base and J dropped 5 bases, with 12 bases sitting between them. The CDR3 has 14 residues. The germline V gene encodes CDR1 SGHNT and CDR2 YYREEE (reference sequence). CDR3 sequence: CASSLQGIRYGYTF. CDR3 sequence (DNA): TGTGCCAGCAGCTTGCAGGGTATACGTTATGGCTACACCTTC.

The chain couples TRBV18 to TRBJ1-1; 12 bases map to TRBD1. Germline loops: CDR1 KGHSH, CDR2 LQKENI. Trimming removed 3 bases from V and 0 bases from J; junction bases left unmatched: 5. There are 17 residues in the CDR3. CDR3 residues: CASSPGQGARLNTEAFF. The CDR3 DNA follows: TGTGCCAGCTCACCGGGACAGGGGGCTCGTCTGAACACTGAAGCTTTCTTT.

The J gene is TRBJ1-1, the V gene TRBV9, with D uncertain. The CDR3 loop spans 17 amino acids. Germline V gene lookup returns CDR1 SGDLS and CDR2 YYNGEE. Trimming shortened V by 0 bases and J by 3 bases, and 18 bases separated the two germline ends. In DNA, the CDR3 is TGTGCCAGCAGCGTAGTGGAGGGAAACATCTGGGACACTGAAGCTTTCTTT. This translates into CASSVVEGNIWDTEAFF.

This clone was seen once. CDR3 nucleotides: TGTGCCAGTAGTACCCCTCGCCAGCGGGGGGCCCTCCAGTATTTT. Protein sequence: CASSTPRQRGALQYF. The V call is TRBV19, the J call TRBJ2-3; 9 nucleotides match TRBD2. Germline CDR1 LNHDA, CDR2 SQIVND (reference sequence). V lost 4 bases, J lost 12 bases, and 14 bases stayed unmatched. The CDR3 spans 15 residues.

This clone has a single count. The chain couples TRBV19 to TRBJ1-2; 11 nucleotides align to TRBD1. This CDR3 comprises 15 residues. Germline V gene data show CDR1 as LNHDA and CDR2 as SQIVND (reference sequence). Trimming took 6 bases from V and 8 from J; bases not matched to a gene: 11. CDR3 coding DNA: TGTGCCAGTAGCATGAGGACAGGGGGCCAACGAGGCTACACCTTC. Its translation is CASSMRTGGQRGYTF.

V and J are TRBV10-3 and TRBJ1-2; 11 bases match TRBD1. The CDR3 covers 19 residues. Looked up from germline, CDR1 is ENHRY and CDR2 is SYGVKD. Unmatched junction bases numbered 21, after V lost 6 bases and J lost 6 bases. This CDR3 reads CAIRSGGFGDGQGADGYTF. DNA for the CDR3: TGTGCCATCAGAAGCGGGGGTTTCGGTGATGGACAGGGGGCGGATGGCTACACCTTC.

The chain has TRBV5-1 and TRBJ1-5, with 9 bases identical to TRBD1. This CDR3 has 14 residues. CDR1 SGHRS and CDR2 YFSETQ come from the germline V gene. Germline trimming cut 4 bases from V and 3 bases from J; bases unmatched to any gene: 2. CDR3 sequence reads: CASSRTGDNQPQHF. CDR3 sequence (DNA): TGCGCCAGCAGCCGGACAGGGGACAATCAGCCCCAGCATTTT.

The rearrangement uses TRBV19 and TRBJ1-1, with D possibly TRBD1 on 5 matching bases. Per the germline V gene, CDR1 is LNHDA and CDR2 is SQIVND (reference sequence). Trimming removed 10 bases from V and 7 bases from J, with 22 bases in between. The CDR3 runs 14 residues. The CDR3 region has the DNA TGTGCCACTCAGAGGCGGGGCGACGGCGGTGAAGCTTTCTTT. Its translation is CATQRRGDGGEAFF.

This clone has a single count. The J gene is TRBJ2-3, the V gene TRBV6-1; 7 bases line up with TRBD2. J was trimmed by 6 bases and V by 10 bases; bases with no gene match: 10. The CDR3 runs 13 residues. Germline V gene data show CDR1 as MNHNS and CDR2 as SASEGT. In nucleotides, the CDR3 is TGTGCCACCGTGTGGGGGGGAGAGGATACGCAGTATTTT. Encoded protein: CATVWGGEDTQYF.

The V gene is TRBV28, the J gene TRBJ1-1; 8 nucleotides align to TRBD1. Germline V gene sequence: CDR1 MDHEN, CDR2 SYDVKM. The CDR3 contains 16 residues. With V trimmed by 7 bases and J by 4 bases, 14 bases remained unmatched. CDR3 amino acids: CASTGGQDFGGTEAFF. CDR3 coding DNA: TGTGCCAGCACGGGGGGACAGGACTTCGGAGGCACTGAAGCTTTCTTT.

There are a few counts of this clone. This chain uses TRBV7-2 with TRBJ2-1; tentatively, D is TRBD1 (6 bases). V lost 4 bases, J lost 8 bases, and 9 bases lay in between. From germline, CDR1 is SGHTA and CDR2 FQGNSA. The CDR3 loop spans 12 amino acids. The CDR3 is CASSSHRDEQFF. The CDR3, as DNA: TGTGCCAGCAGCTCTCACAGGGATGAGCAGTTCTTC.

The chain has TRBV19 and TRBJ2-3; 10 positions match TRBD2. The CDR3 is made up of 14 amino acids. Losses at the gene ends were 5 bases for V and 5 bases for J; bases not matched to a gene: 4. The germline CDR1 and CDR2 sequences are LNHDA and SQIVND (reference sequence). CDR3 coding DNA: TGTGCCAGTAGTGGTGGACTAGCGGTAGATACGCAGTATTTT. This encodes CASSGGLAVDTQYF. Drawing the rest from reference TRBV19 and TRBJ2-3, the complete variable domain is DGGITQSPKYLFRKEGQNVTLSCEQNLNHDAMYWYRQDPGQGLRLIYYSQIVNDFQKGDIAEGYSVSREKKESFPLTVTSAQKNPTAFYLCASSGGLAVDTQYFGPGTRLTVL.

This clone was seen a single time. The chain joins TRBV19 to TRBJ2-3; D not certain. Per germline, CDR1 LNHDA and CDR2 SQIVND (reference sequence). V was cut by 3 bases and J by 2 bases, with 9 bases left in between. This CDR3 has 14 amino acids. DNA for the CDR3: TGTGCCAGTAGTATGTTAGTCCTCACAGATACGCAGTATTTT. Its translation is CASSMLVLTDTQYF. Drawing the rest from reference TRBV19 and TRBJ2-3, the complete variable domain is DGGITQSPKYLFRKEGQNVTLSCEQNLNHDAMYWYRQDPGQGLRLIYYSQIVNDFQKGDIAEGYSVSREKKESFPLTVTSAQKNPTAFYLCASSMLVLTDTQYFGPGTRLTVL.

The gene calls are TRBV5-6 and TRBJ1-1; D might be TRBD1 (6 bases). V lost 2 bases and J lost 1, with 15 bases in between. The germline V gene has CDR1 SGHDT and CDR2 YYEEEE. The CDR3 contains 16 residues. CDR3 sequence (DNA): TGTGCCAGCAGCTTTTGGCGGGGGCTAAGGAACACTGAAGCTTTCTTT. The encoded protein is CASSFWRGLRNTEAFF. Full variable domain (missing parts from reference TRBV5-6 and TRBJ1-1): DAGVTQSPTHLIKTRGQQVTLRCSPKSGHDTVSWYQQALGQGPQFIFQYYEEEERQRGNFPDRFSGHQFPNYSSELNVNALLLGDSALYLCASSFWRGLRNTEAFFGQGTRLTVV.

V and J are TRBV7-9 and TRBJ1-2; D remains unclear. Between the trimmed V and J ends, which lost 4 bases and 3 bases, there was a span of 6 bases. This CDR3 has 12 amino acids. CDR1 and CDR2 from the germline V gene are SEHNR and FQNEAQ (reference sequence). CDR3 DNA sequence: TGTGCCAGCAGCTCGAGGGACTATGGCTACACCTTC. Protein sequence: CASSSRDYGYTF.